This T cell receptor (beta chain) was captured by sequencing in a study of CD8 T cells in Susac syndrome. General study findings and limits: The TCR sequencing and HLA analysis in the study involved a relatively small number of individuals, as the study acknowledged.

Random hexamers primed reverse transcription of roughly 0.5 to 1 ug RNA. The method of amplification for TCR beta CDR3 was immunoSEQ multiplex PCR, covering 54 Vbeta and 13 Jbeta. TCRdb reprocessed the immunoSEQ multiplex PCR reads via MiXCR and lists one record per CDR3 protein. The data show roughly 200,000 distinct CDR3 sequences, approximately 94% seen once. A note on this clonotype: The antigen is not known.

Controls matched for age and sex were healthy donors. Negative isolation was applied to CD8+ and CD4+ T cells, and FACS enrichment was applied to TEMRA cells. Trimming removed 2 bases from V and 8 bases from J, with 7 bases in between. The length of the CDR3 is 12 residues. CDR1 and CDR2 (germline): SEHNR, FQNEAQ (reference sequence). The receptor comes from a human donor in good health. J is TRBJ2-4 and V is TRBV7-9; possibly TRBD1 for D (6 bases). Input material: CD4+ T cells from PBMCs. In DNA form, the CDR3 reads TGTGCCAGCAGCTTAAAGGGGGACATTCAGTACTTC. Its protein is CASSLKGDIQYF. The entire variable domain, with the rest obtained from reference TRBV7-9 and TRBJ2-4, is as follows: DTGVSQNPRHKITKRGQNVTFRCDPISEHNRLYWYRQTLGQGPEFLTYFQNEAQLEKSRLLSDRFSAERPKGSFSTLEIQRTEQGDSAMYLCASSLKGDIQYFGAGTRLSVL.